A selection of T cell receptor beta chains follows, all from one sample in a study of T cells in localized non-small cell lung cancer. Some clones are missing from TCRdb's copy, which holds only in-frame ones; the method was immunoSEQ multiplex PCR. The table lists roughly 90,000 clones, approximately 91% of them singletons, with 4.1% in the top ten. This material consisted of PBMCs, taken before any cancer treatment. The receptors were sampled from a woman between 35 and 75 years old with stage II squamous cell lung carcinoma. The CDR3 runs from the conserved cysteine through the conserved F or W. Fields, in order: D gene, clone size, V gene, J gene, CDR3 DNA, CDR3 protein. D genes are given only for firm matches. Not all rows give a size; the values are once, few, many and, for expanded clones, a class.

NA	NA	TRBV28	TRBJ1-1	TGTGCCAGCAGACCACTCGACAGGTCGAACACTGAAGCTTTCTTT	CASRPLDRSNTEAFF
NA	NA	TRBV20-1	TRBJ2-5	TGCAGTGCTAGAGGGAAAGAGACCCAGTACTTC	CSARGKETQYF
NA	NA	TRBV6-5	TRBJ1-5	TGTGCCAGCAGACAGGGATGGATTCAGCCCCAGCATTTT	CASRQGWIQPQHF
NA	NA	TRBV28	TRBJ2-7	TGTGCCAGCAGCGGCGGCTCGAAGGGGTCCTACGAGCAGTACTTC	CASSGGSKGSYEQYF
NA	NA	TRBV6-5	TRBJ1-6	TGTGCCAGCAGGGACGACTGGAAATCACCCCTCCACTTT	CASRDDWKSPLHF
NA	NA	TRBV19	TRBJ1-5	TGTGCCAGTATCGCGGTCAGGGGAAGTCAGCCCCAGCATTTT	CASIAVRGSQPQHF
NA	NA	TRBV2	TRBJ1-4	TGTGCCAGCAGTGACCTCGGGACGGTAAATGAAAAACTGTTTTTT	CASSDLGTVNEKLFF
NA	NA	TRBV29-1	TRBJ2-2	TGCAGCGTTGGACTCAACACCGGGGAGCTGTTTTTT	CSVGLNTGELFF
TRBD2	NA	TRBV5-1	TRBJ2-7	TGCGCCAGCAGCGTAACTAGCGGGAGGGCAAAAGAGCAGTACTTC	CASSVTSGRAKEQYF
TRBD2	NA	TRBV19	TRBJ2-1	TGTGCCAGTAGTGTCCTGGGGGGAGGGAAACACAATGAGCAGTTCTTC	CASSVLGGGKHNEQFF
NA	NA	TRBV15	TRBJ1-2	TGTGCCACCAATATGCGAAATAGTCATGGCTACACCTTC	CATNMRNSHGYTF
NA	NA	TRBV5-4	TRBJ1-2	TGTGCCAGCAGCTTGGCCCCAGACTATGGCTACACCTTC	CASSLAPDYGYTF
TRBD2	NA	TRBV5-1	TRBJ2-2	TGCGCCAGCAGCCGGGGACTACAGAACACCGGGGAGCTGTTTTTT	CASSRGLQNTGELFF
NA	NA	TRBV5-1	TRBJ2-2	TGCGCCAGCAGCTTAGGAGCAGGCACGAACACCGGGGAGCTGTTTTTT	CASSLGAGTNTGELFF
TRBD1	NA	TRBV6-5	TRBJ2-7	TGTGCCAGCAGTTACTCGACCCAGGGGGCCGAGCAGTACTTC	CASSYSTQGAEQYF
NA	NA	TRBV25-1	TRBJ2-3	TGTGCCAGCAGTGAAAACAGCGCAGATACGCAGTATTTT	CASSENSADTQYF
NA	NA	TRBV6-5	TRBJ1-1	TGTGCCAGCCTCAGTCGTGCAGGCTTAAACACTGAAGCTTTCTTT	CASLSRAGLNTEAFF
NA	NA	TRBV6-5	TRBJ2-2	TGTGCCAGCACCCCTTTAGGGGGCACCGGGGAGCTGTTTTTT	CASTPLGGTGELFF
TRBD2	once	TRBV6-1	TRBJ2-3	TGTGCCAGCAGTGTCCGATCGACTAGCGGGGGGGCCCCGAGCACAGATACGCAGTATTTT	CASSVRSTSGGAPSTDTQYF
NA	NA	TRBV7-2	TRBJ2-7	TGTGCCAGCAGCTTGAGGTGGGGTGTCGGCGAGCAGTACTTC	CASSLRWGVGEQYF
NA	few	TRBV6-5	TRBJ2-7	TGTGCCAGCAGTTACTCGGGGTGGTCCCACGAGCAGTACTTC	CASSYSGWSHEQYF
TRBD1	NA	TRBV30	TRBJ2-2	TGTGCCTGGAGTGTACAGGGGTACACCGGGGAGCTGTTTTTT	CAWSVQGYTGELFF
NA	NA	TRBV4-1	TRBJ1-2	TGCGCCAGCAGCCAAGATCGATATACCGGAGACTACACCTTC	CASSQDRYTGDYTF
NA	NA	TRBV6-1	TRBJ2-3	TGTGCCAGCAGTGCGGACAGCCGGGGAGGGACAGATACGCAGTATTTT	CASSADSRGGTDTQYF
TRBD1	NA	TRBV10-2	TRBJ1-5	TGCGCCAGCAGTCCGGGACAGGGGCTTAATCAGCCCCAGCATTTT	CASSPGQGLNQPQHF
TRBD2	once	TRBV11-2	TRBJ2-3	TGTGCCAGCAGCTTCGTAGCGGGGGCACAGGATACGCAGTATTTT	CASSFVAGAQDTQYF
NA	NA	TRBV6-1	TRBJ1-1	TGTGCCAGCAGTGAAAGTTGGGGGCGGACTGAAGCTTTCTTT	CASSESWGRTEAFF
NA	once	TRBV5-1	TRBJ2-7	TGCGCCAGCAGCTTGGCAGGGAAACCCGACTACGAGCAGTACTTC	CASSLAGKPDYEQYF
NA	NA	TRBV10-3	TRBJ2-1	TGTGCCATCAGTGGGTCCCTAGGTGGGGGAAACAACAATGAGCAGTTCTTC	CAISGSLGGGNNNEQFF